A selection of T cell receptor beta chains follows, all from one sample in a study of blood T cell repertoires in COVID-19. Here immunoSEQ multiplex PCR was the method, and the copy in TCRdb shows in-frame clones only, minus some. The data show hundreds of thousands of clones, around four fifths seen once. Input material: peripheral blood. The receptors come from a middle-aged woman with active or convalescent COVID-19. The CDR3 runs from the conserved cysteine through the conserved F or W. Each record gives: J gene, clone size, V gene, D gene, CDR3 DNA, CDR3 protein. The D gene is left open where the match is weak. Rows give clone size only sometimes, using once, few, many, or a class for an expanded clone.

j_gene: TRBJ1-3
abundance: NA
v_gene: TRBV28
d_gene: TRBD1
CDR3nt: TGTGCCAGCAGTTTATCGGGACAGGGGTCTGGAAACACCATATATTTT
CDR3aa: CASSLSGQGSGNTIYF

j_gene: TRBJ2-6
abundance: few
v_gene: TRBV28
d_gene: TRBD1
CDR3nt: TGTGCCAGCAGTCCATTGACAGGGGGCGGCTCTGGGGCCAACGTCCTGACTTTC
CDR3aa: CASSPLTGGGSGANVLTF

j_gene: TRBJ2-2
abundance: NA
v_gene: TRBV7-3
d_gene: NA
CDR3nt: TGTGCCAGCAGCTTTAGGGGTGGTACCGGGGAGCTGTTTTTT
CDR3aa: CASSFRGGTGELFF

j_gene: TRBJ2-6
abundance: NA
v_gene: TRBV21-1
d_gene: NA
CDR3nt: TGTGCCAGCAGCAAAGCGTCCAGAAAGCGGGAGGGCCAAGGATCCGGGGCCAACGTCCTGACTTTC
CDR3aa: CASSKASRKREGQGSGANVLTF

j_gene: TRBJ2-7
abundance: NA
v_gene: TRBV30
d_gene: NA
CDR3nt: TGTGCCTGGAGTGACAGGCACTACGAGCAGTACTTC
CDR3aa: CAWSDRHYEQYF

j_gene: TRBJ2-1
abundance: NA
v_gene: TRBV4-3
d_gene: TRBD2
CDR3nt: TGCGCCAGCAGCCAAGGGACTAGCGGTTACAATGAGCAGTTCTTC
CDR3aa: CASSQGTSGYNEQFF

j_gene: TRBJ2-5
abundance: NA
v_gene: TRBV12-5
d_gene: NA
CDR3nt: TGTGCTAGTGGTTTGAGGGGAGGAGAGACCCAGTACTTC
CDR3aa: CASGLRGGETQYF

j_gene: TRBJ2-3
abundance: NA
v_gene: TRBV2
d_gene: NA
CDR3nt: TGTGCCAGCAGTCTACAGGGAGGGGGTACGCAGTATTTT
CDR3aa: CASSLQGGGTQYF

j_gene: TRBJ2-7
abundance: NA
v_gene: TRBV15
d_gene: NA
CDR3nt: TGTGCCACCAGCAGAGCTCCGACAGGTGTCCTTTACGAGCAGTACTTC
CDR3aa: CATSRAPTGVLYEQYF

j_gene: TRBJ2-7
abundance: NA
v_gene: TRBV28
d_gene: TRBD2
CDR3nt: TGTGCCAGCAGTTCCCCGGGACTAGGAAATACCTACGAGCAGTACTTC
CDR3aa: CASSSPGLGNTYEQYF

j_gene: TRBJ1-1
abundance: NA
v_gene: TRBV19
d_gene: TRBD1
CDR3nt: TGTGCCAGTAGTATTGTAGGGACAGCGAACACTGAAGCTTTCTTT
CDR3aa: CASSIVGTANTEAFF

j_gene: TRBJ1-1
abundance: NA
v_gene: TRBV28
d_gene: NA
CDR3nt: TGTGCCAGCAGTTTCGGGAACACTGAAGCTTTCTTT
CDR3aa: CASSFGNTEAFF

j_gene: TRBJ1-1
abundance: NA
v_gene: TRBV9
d_gene: NA
CDR3nt: TGTGCCAGCAGCTCTTGGGGACACCTAAACACTGAAGCTTTCTTT
CDR3aa: CASSSWGHLNTEAFF

j_gene: TRBJ1-2
abundance: NA
v_gene: TRBV7-9
d_gene: NA
CDR3nt: TGTGCCAGCAGATGGGGAGGGGGTAACTATGGCTACACCTTC
CDR3aa: CASRWGGGNYGYTF

j_gene: TRBJ2-7
abundance: NA
v_gene: TRBV11-2
d_gene: TRBD2
CDR3nt: TGTGCCAGCAGCTTTGCTAGCGGGAAGGGGGAGCAGTACTTC
CDR3aa: CASSFASGKGEQYF

j_gene: TRBJ1-5
abundance: NA
v_gene: TRBV19
d_gene: TRBD1
CDR3nt: TGTGCCGGAGGACAGGGGAATAGCAATCAGCCCCAGCATTTT
CDR3aa: CAGGQGNSNQPQHF

j_gene: TRBJ1-6
abundance: NA
v_gene: TRBV5-6
d_gene: NA
CDR3nt: TGTGCCAGCAGCTTGAGAAACAGGCAGGATTCACCCCTCCACTTT
CDR3aa: CASSLRNRQDSPLHF

j_gene: TRBJ1-4
abundance: NA
v_gene: TRBV3-1/TRBV3-2
d_gene: TRBD1
CDR3nt: TGTGCCAGCAGCCGCTGGGACAGCGAGAGGGAAAAACTGTTTTTT
CDR3aa: CASSRWDSEREKLFF

j_gene: TRBJ2-1
abundance: once
v_gene: TRBV24-1
d_gene: NA
CDR3nt: TGTGCCACCAGTGTTCCTAGTGGCAATGAGCAGTTCTTC
CDR3aa: CATSVPSGNEQFF

j_gene: TRBJ1-1
abundance: once
v_gene: TRBV2
d_gene: NA
CDR3nt: TGTGCCAGCGGAACACAGGGGAACACTGAAGCTTTCTTT
CDR3aa: CASGTQGNTEAFF

j_gene: TRBJ2-5
abundance: NA
v_gene: TRBV5-1
d_gene: TRBD1
CDR3nt: TGCGCCAGCAGCTTACAAGGACAGGAGGACCAAGAGACCCAGTACTTC
CDR3aa: CASSLQGQEDQETQYF

j_gene: TRBJ1-2
abundance: few
v_gene: TRBV5-4
d_gene: TRBD1
CDR3nt: TGTGCCAGCAGCGACTTACAGGGGGCGCGTGGCTACACCTTC
CDR3aa: CASSDLQGARGYTF

j_gene: TRBJ2-3
abundance: few
v_gene: TRBV7-9
d_gene: TRBD2
CDR3nt: TGTGCCAGCAGCCCGACTAGCCACACAGATACGCAGTATTTT
CDR3aa: CASSPTSHTDTQYF

j_gene: TRBJ2-5
abundance: NA
v_gene: TRBV7-9
d_gene: TRBD1
CDR3nt: TGTGCCAGCAGCCCGGGACAGTTCCAAGAGACCCAGTACTTC
CDR3aa: CASSPGQFQETQYF

j_gene: TRBJ2-7
abundance: NA
v_gene: TRBV6-2/TRBV6-3
d_gene: TRBD2
CDR3nt: TGTGCCAGCAGTTCCGGGACTAGCGGGAACTCCTACGAGCAGTACTTC
CDR3aa: CASSSGTSGNSYEQYF

j_gene: TRBJ2-7
abundance: few
v_gene: TRBV5-4
d_gene: TRBD1
CDR3nt: TGTGCCAGCAGCCATTGGGACAGATCCTACGAGCAGTACTTC
CDR3aa: CASSHWDRSYEQYF

j_gene: TRBJ1-2
abundance: NA
v_gene: TRBV3-1/TRBV3-2
d_gene: NA
CDR3nt: TGTGCCAGCAGCCAAGTGGGGGCAAGGGGCTACACCTTC
CDR3aa: CASSQVGARGYTF

j_gene: TRBJ2-1
abundance: NA
v_gene: TRBV25-1
d_gene: NA
CDR3nt: TGTGCCAGCAGTGATAGGGCAAGCGGCCTGAGCTCCTACAATGAGCAGTTCTTC
CDR3aa: CASSDRASGLSSYNEQFF

j_gene: TRBJ2-5
abundance: NA
v_gene: TRBV27
d_gene: NA
CDR3nt: TGTGCCAGCAGCATACAGCTAAATCAAGAGACCCAGTACTTC
CDR3aa: CASSIQLNQETQYF

j_gene: TRBJ1-1
abundance: NA
v_gene: TRBV19
d_gene: NA
CDR3nt: TGTGCCAGTAGTACGGGGGGCCTGAACACTGAAGCTTTCTTT
CDR3aa: CASSTGGLNTEAFF

j_gene: TRBJ2-1
abundance: NA
v_gene: TRBV12-3/TRBV12-4
d_gene: NA
CDR3nt: TGTGCCAGCAGTTCCATCCACAATGAGCAGTTCTTC
CDR3aa: CASSSIHNEQFF

j_gene: TRBJ1-1
abundance: NA
v_gene: TRBV28
d_gene: NA
CDR3nt: TGTGCCAGCAGGCCGGCTTTCCGAGACGGGGACACTGAAGCTTTCTTT
CDR3aa: CASRPAFRDGDTEAFF

j_gene: TRBJ1-1
abundance: NA
v_gene: TRBV5-1
d_gene: TRBD1
CDR3nt: TGCGCCAGCAGCCCCGACAGGGGTCTGGGGAACACTGAAGCTTTCTTT
CDR3aa: CASSPDRGLGNTEAFF

j_gene: TRBJ2-2
abundance: few
v_gene: TRBV6-5
d_gene: TRBD2
CDR3nt: TGTGCCAGCATGCAGCTAGCGGGAGGGACGGGGGAGCTGTTTTTT
CDR3aa: CASMQLAGGTGELFF

j_gene: TRBJ1-5
abundance: NA
v_gene: TRBV27
d_gene: NA
CDR3nt: TGTGCCAGCAGTTTAGGGCCACCTGTTTCGGCCCAGCATTTT
CDR3aa: CASSLGPPVSAQHF

j_gene: TRBJ2-1
abundance: NA
v_gene: TRBV7-8
d_gene: TRBD2
CDR3nt: TGTGCCAGCAGCTTAGGTCGGGTAGCGGGGCTTCTAATCGATGAGCAGTTCTTC
CDR3aa: CASSLGRVAGLLIDEQFF

j_gene: TRBJ2-7
abundance: NA
v_gene: TRBV6-5
d_gene: TRBD1
CDR3nt: TGTGCCAGCAGCCAGGACAGGGGCCGCACCTACGAGCAGTACTTC
CDR3aa: CASSQDRGRTYEQYF